The present entry profiles one T cell receptor beta chain with its context. An end of the junction differs from the germline gene, which may be a read error. Germline V CDR1 and CDR2: SGHTA, FQGNSA. CDR3 length: 14 amino acids. The data originate from a study of blood T cell repertoires in COVID-19. In the study overall: The United States, Italy and Spain were the sources of the acute and convalescent COVID-19 samples.

Exposed participants came across a COVID-19 case within 2 weeks before study entry. The table came from immunoSEQ multiplex PCR; TCRdb's copy has only in-frame clones and leaves some out. Of around 250,000 clones listed, 82% are singletons. What was sequenced was PBMCs or T cells enriched from blood (not recorded which). The clonotype was recovered from a man between 35 and 55 years old who had been exposed to COVID-19. The rearrangement links TRBV7-2 to TRBJ2-7; TRBD1 matches 8 bases. The CDR3 loop is CASSLAGTGVGGNF. For the CDR3, the DNA is TGTGCCAGCAGCTTAGCTGGGACAGGCGTCGGCGGGAACTTC.